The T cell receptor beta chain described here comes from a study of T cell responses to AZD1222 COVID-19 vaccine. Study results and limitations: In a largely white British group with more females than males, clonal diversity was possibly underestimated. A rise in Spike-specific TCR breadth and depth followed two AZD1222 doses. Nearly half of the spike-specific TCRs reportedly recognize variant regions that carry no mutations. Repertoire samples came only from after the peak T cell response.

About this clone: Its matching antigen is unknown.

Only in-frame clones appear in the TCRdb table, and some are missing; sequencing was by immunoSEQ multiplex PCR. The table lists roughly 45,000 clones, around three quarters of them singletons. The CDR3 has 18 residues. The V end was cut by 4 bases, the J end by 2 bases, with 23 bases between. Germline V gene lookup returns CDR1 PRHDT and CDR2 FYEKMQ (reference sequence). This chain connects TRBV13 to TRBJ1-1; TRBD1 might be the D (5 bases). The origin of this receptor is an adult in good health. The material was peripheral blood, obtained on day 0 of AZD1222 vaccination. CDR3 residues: CASSSLHQGVRVNTEAFF. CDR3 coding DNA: TGTGCCAGCAGCTCCCTCCATCAGGGAGTAAGAGTAAACACTGAAGCTTTCTTT.